This T cell receptor (beta chain) originates from a study of response to subunit inactivated influenza vaccine. Looked up from germline, CDR1 is LGHDT and CDR2 is YNNKEL (reference sequence). This CDR3 region has 17 residues. V gave up 0 bases and J gave up 7 bases; unmatched junction bases: 5. TCRdb re-derived calls from the RT-PCR reads in MiXCR, one entry per CDR3 protein. The sample consists of about 540,000 distinct CDR3 sequences, roughly a quarter of them appearing once. In its sample, this clonotype was seen a few times. This sample was also put to use in a study of T cells expressing NK-cell markers. That report notes: The authors generated TCR beta cDNA through 5'RACE template switching with UMIs. Sequencing covered eight donors, seven HCMV-seropositive and one seronegative.

Sequencing was performed on CD4+ T cells sorted from PBMCs, taken roughly 12 days after vaccination. This chain uses TRBV3-1 with TRBJ2-1; TRBD2 matches 14 bases. The source of this sequence is a man aged 45-65 years who received an inactivated influenza vaccine. The CDR3 sequence is CASSQDIRLAGGNEQFF. The CDR3, as DNA: TGTGCCAGCAGCCAAGATATCCGACTAGCGGGGGGGAATGAGCAGTTCTTC.